The source of this T cell receptor (beta chain) is a study of breast tumors, draining lymph nodes, adjacent tissues. Whole-study results and caveats: The data were judged consistent with most tumor T cells coming from lymph node and expanding in tumor. Tumor repertoires ranked between lymph nodes and nontumor tissue in diversity, with V and J gene preferences.

Germline V gene sequence: CDR1 SGHAT, CDR2 FQNNGV. The V gene lost 2 bases and the J gene lost 4 bases, with 4 bases spanning the gap. This CDR3 comprises 12 residues. TCRdb redid the calling of the multiplex PCR reads with MiXCR, one entry per CDR3 protein. The sample contains 160,000 or so distinct CDR3 sequences, roughly a third of which appear only once. This clonotype was counted ten times or more. Its antigen remains unidentified. The lymph nodes were axillary draining lymph nodes from breast cancer patients. The sequence derives from a female donor with breast cancer. Some clones in this sample may be carry-over from other donors' samples. V is TRBV11-2 and J is TRBJ2-3; D not certain. The specimen sequenced was axillary lymph node tissue. CDR3 DNA: TGTGCCAGCAGCTTACTAGCAGATACGCAGTATTTT. Translating gives CASSLLADTQYF.